The 7 T cell receptor beta chains presented below share a single source sample, sequenced in a study of beta chain features in type 1 diabetes. General observations from the study: Among all four CD4+ subsets, Type 1 diabetes patients had TCRB CDR3s that were moderately but significantly shorter.

Their specific antigens are unknown. Of the isolated RNA, all was reverse transcribed, and so the sequenced material was expressed TCRB transcripts. Repertoires were generated with immunoSEQ multiplex PCR, while TCRdb's copy carries only in-frame clones and drops some. The sample shows roughly 330,000 clones, about 13% of them seen only once. The sequencing input was naive CD4+ T cells from blood. These TCRs come from a young woman with type 1 diabetes.

This sequence joins TRBV19 and TRBJ1-2; 8 bases agree with TRBD1. The germline V gene has CDR1 LNHDA and CDR2 SQIVND (reference sequence). With 6 bases clipped from V and 2 bases from J, the junction kept 11 bases outside the gene matches. The CDR3 spans 16 residues. The CDR3 region is CASSKIQGERNYGYTF. The CDR3 region has the DNA TGTGCCAGTAGCAAAATACAGGGGGAGAGAAACTATGGCTACACCTTC.

There are a few counts of this clone. CDR3 protein: CASSPPLGRGNTGELFF. The CDR3 DNA sequence: TGTGCCAGCAGCCCACCCCTTGGGCGGGGGAACACCGGGGAGCTGTTTTTT. V is TRBV11-1 and J is TRBJ2-2, with a weak D call TRBD2 (6 bases). Germline-derived CDR1 and CDR2 are SGHAT and FQDESV (reference sequence). The CDR3 is 17 amino acids. Trimming shortened V by 5 bases and J by 1 base, and 17 bases separated the two germline ends. Full variable domain (remainder filled in from reference TRBV11-1 and TRBJ2-2): EAEVAQSPRYKITEKSQAVAFWCDPISGHATLYWYRQILGQGPELLVQFQDESVVDDSQLPKDRFSAERLKGVDSTLKIQPAELGDSAMYLCASSPPLGRGNTGELFFGEGSRLTVL.

The chain employs TRBV5-4 and TRBJ2-7; 9 bases align to TRBD1. Losses at the gene ends were 3 bases for V and 5 bases for J; bases not matched to a gene: 6. In germline, CDR1 is SGHNT, CDR2 YYREEE (reference sequence). This CDR3 is 14 amino acids long. Written as DNA, the CDR3 is TGTGCCAGCAGCTCCGGACAGGGGAGAGACGAGCAGTACGTC. It yields the protein CASSSGQGRDEQYV.

V gene TRBV15 combines with J gene TRBJ2-1; 9 bases map to TRBD2. Trimming cost V 1 base and J 5 bases; bases outside gene matches: 9. The germline CDR1 and CDR2 sequences are LNHNV and YYDKDF (reference sequence). This CDR3 spans 17 amino acids. The CDR3 here is CATSRVGGIAGDNEQFF. The CDR3 coding sequence is TGTGCCACCAGCAGAGTCGGGGGCATAGCGGGGGACAATGAGCAGTTCTTC.

V usage is TRBV2 and J usage is TRBJ2-1; TRBD2 is a possible D gene (5 bases). Germline CDR1 reads SNHLY; CDR2 reads FYNNEI. With 3 bases removed from V and 8 bases from J, the gap between germline ends came to 5 bases. This CDR3 is 11 amino acids long. The CDR3 DNA reads TGTGCCAGCAGTGAGAGGGATGAGCAGTTCTTC. Encoded protein: CASSERDEQFF. Combining the CDR3 with reference TRBV2 and TRBJ2-1 gives the whole variable domain EPEVTQTPSHQVTQMGQEVILRCVPISNHLYFYWYRQILGQKVEFLVSFYNNEISEKSEIFDDQFSVERPDGSNFTLKIRSTKLEDSAMYFCASSERDEQFFGPGTRLTVL.

The rearrangement uses TRBV4-1 and TRBJ2-5, with D perhaps matching TRBD1 (6 bases). Per the germline V gene, CDR1 is MGHRA and CDR2 is YSYEKL. The length of the CDR3 is 18 residues. V dropped 1 base and J dropped 3 bases, with 21 bases sitting between them. CDR3: CASSQVVSRVGQKETQYF. The CDR3 nucleotides are TGCGCCAGCAGCCAAGTAGTCTCGCGTGTCGGACAGAAAGAGACCCAGTACTTC.

This chain links TRBV27 with TRBJ2-1; TRBD2 matches at 13 bases. Germline CDR1 reads MNHEY; CDR2 reads SMNVEV (reference sequence). The CDR3 covers 16 residues. Trimming took 6 bases from V and 7 from J; bases not matched to a gene: 9. The DNA for the CDR3 is TGTGCCAGCAGGCGGACTAGCGGGAGAGTTATGAATGAGCAGTTCTTC. It encodes CASRRTSGRVMNEQFF.